This T cell receptor (beta chain) is from a study of blood T cell repertoires in COVID-19. Study-wide context: The origin of the acute and convalescent COVID-19 samples was the United States, Italy and Spain. Nucleic acid was either cDNA or gDNA, and it came from T cells, B-cell-depleted T cells, or PBMCs.

Study processing details: Reference gene primer amplification gave estimated nucleated cell counts. Repertoires were generated with immunoSEQ multiplex PCR, while TCRdb's copy carries only in-frame clones and drops some. The DNA gave D and trimming, while V, J and clone size come from that table. The repertoire holds 55,000 to 70,000 clones, with over 75% as singletons. V was pared by 10 bases and J by 5 bases, with 14 bases between. CDR1 is MNHEY and CDR2 is SVGAGI in the germline V gene. The CDR3 has 12 amino acids. The source of this sequence is a man in his sixties with active or convalescent COVID-19. V and J are TRBV6-5 and TRBJ2-5; D might be TRBD2 (5 bases). The material sequenced was peripheral blood. DNA of the CDR3: TGTGCCACAGCAGAGGGTCGGGAGACCCAGTACTTC. Translation: CATAEGRETQYF.